This T cell receptor (beta chain) was captured in a study of shared clonotypes between healthy human individuals. The data were produced by immunoSEQ multiplex PCR, yet TCRdb's version contains in-frame clones alone and is incomplete. The data hold about 1.5 million clones, with around 97% observed a single time. V was pared by 0 bases and J by 9 bases, with 14 bases between. The CDR3 has 15 amino acids. CDR1 is SGHDN, CDR2 FVKESK, per germline. The origin of this receptor is a man aged 30-40 years in good health. V and J are TRBV14 and TRBJ1-4; unclear D gene. The sequencing sample was made of naive CD4+ T cells sorted from blood. Subset indicated: CD45RA+ positively selected. The CDR3 DNA is TGTGCCAGCAGCCAAGATATTATGTCCCCTCAAAAACTGTTTTTT. This gives the protein CASSQDIMSPQKLFF. The full variable domain, with the rest looked up from reference TRBV14 and TRBJ1-4, is EAGVTQFPSHSVIEKGQTVTLRCDPISGHDNLYWYRRVMGKEIKFLLHFVKESKQDESGMPNNRFLAERTGGTYSTLKVQPAELEDSGVYFCASSQDIMSPQKLFFGSGTQLSVL.